This TCR beta chain originates from a study of blood T cells in healthy people across ages. Study-wide results and limits: When set beside aged donors, long-lived donors presented more naive CD4+ cells and higher diversity. Age brought a roughly linear fall in TCR beta diversity measured per million T cells.

Sample-barcoded 5' priming and a J-beta primer mix drove a second PCR of roughly 6 to 12 cycles. At least 3 million CDR3-containing paired-end reads were obtained per sample. TCRdb re-analysed the 5' RACE reads in MiXCR, keeping a single row per CDR3 protein. The data hold around 1,900,000 distinct CDR3 sequences, with 35% to 50% observed a single time. The table lists this clonotype with many counts. The target antigen is unknown. The CDR3 runs 16 residues. The germline CDR1 and CDR2 sequences are SGHRS and YFSETQ. V shed 4 bases and J shed 3 bases, with 18 bases lying between them. The chain has TRBV5-1 and TRBJ2-3; D is perhaps TRBD1 or TRBD2 (6 bases each). The sample taken for sequencing was blood. The origin of this receptor is a human donor in good health. The CDR3 sequence: CASSLLQGGSTDTQYF. The CDR3 DNA reads TGCGCCAGCAGCCTCTTACAGGGAGGTTCGACAGATACGCAGTATTTT.